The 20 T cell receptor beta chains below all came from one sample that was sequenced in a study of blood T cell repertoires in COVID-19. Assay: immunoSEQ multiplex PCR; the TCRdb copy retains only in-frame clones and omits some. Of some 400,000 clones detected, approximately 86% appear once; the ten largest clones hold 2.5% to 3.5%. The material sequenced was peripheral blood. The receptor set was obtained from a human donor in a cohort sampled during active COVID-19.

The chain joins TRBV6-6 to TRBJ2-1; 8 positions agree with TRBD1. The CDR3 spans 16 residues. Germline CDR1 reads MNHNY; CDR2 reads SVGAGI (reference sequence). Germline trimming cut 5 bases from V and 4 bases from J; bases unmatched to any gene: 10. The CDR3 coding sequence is TGTGCCAGCAGTCGATACTCCGGGACAGGATACAATGAGCAGTTCTTC. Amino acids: CASSRYSGTGYNEQFF.

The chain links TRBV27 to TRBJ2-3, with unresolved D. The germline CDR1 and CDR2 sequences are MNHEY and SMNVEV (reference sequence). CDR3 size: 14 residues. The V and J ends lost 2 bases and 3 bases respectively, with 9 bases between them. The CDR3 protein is CASSLGVLTDTQYF. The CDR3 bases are TGTGCCAGCAGTTTAGGAGTACTGACAGATACGCAGTATTTT.

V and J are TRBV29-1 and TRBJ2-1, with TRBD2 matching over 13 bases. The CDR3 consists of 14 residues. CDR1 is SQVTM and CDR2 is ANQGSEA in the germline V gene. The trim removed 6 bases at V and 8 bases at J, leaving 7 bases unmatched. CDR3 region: CSVETSGGADEQFF. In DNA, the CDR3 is TGCAGCGTCGAAACTAGCGGGGGGGCCGATGAGCAGTTCTTC.

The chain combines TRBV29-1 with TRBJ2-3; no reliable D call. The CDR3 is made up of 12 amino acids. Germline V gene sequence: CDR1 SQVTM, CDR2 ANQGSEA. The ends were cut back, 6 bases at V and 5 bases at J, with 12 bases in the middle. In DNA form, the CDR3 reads TGCAGCGTCCCACTTAACGGAGATACGCAGTATTTT. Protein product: CSVPLNGDTQYF.

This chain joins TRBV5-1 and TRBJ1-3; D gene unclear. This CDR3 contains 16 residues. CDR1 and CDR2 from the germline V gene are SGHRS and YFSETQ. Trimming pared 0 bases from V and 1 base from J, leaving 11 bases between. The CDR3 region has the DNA TGCGCCAGCAGCTTGGGTCCTATGAGTTCTGGAAACACCATATATTTT. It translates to CASSLGPMSSGNTIYF.

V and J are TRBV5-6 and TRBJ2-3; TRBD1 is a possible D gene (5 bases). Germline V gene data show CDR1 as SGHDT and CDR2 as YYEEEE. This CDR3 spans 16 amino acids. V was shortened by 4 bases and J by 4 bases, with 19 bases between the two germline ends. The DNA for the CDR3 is TGTGCCAGCAGCCCTGCGGTGGCTACAGGCGCAGATACGCAGTATTTT. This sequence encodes CASSPAVATGADTQYF.

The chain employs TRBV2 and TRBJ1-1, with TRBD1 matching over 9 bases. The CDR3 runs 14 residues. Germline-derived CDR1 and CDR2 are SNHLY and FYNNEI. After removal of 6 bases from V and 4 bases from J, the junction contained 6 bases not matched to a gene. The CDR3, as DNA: TGTGCCAGCAGCCGGGGACAGGGAGTCACTGAAGCTTTCTTT. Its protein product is CASSRGQGVTEAFF. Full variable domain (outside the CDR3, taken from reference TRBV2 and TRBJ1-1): EPEVTQTPSHQVTQMGQEVILRCVPISNHLYFYWYRQILGQKVEFLVSFYNNEISEKSEIFDDQFSVERPDGSNFTLKIRSTKLEDSAMYFCASSRGQGVTEAFFGQGTRLTVV.

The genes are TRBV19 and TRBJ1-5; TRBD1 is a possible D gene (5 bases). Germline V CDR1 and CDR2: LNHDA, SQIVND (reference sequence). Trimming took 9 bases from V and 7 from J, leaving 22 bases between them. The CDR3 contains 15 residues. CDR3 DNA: TGTGCCAGCGATCAACAAGGCGGGGGTTGGCAGCCCCAGCATTTT. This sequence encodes CASDQQGGGWQPQHF.

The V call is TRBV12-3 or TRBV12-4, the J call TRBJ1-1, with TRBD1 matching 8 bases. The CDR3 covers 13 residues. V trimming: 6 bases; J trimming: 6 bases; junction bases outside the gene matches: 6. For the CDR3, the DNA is TGTGCCAGCAGCCGGGACAGGCAAGCTGAAGCTTTCTTT. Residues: CASSRDRQAEAFF.

CDR3 protein: CASSLARNNSPLHF. The CDR3 coding sequence is TGTGCCAGCAGCTTGGCCAGGAATAATTCACCCCTCCACTTT. V is TRBV5-5 and J is TRBJ1-6, with no clear D. CDR1 is SGHKS and CDR2 is YYEKEE in the germline V gene (reference sequence). The CDR3 length is 14 residues. Trimming took 0 bases from V and 5 from J, leaving 6 bases between them.

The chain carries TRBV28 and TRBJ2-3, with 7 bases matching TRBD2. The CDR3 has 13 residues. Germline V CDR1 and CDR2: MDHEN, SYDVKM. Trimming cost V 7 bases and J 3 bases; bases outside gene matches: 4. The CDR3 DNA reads TGTGCCAGCAACGGGAGGCAAACAGATACGCAGTATTTT. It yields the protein CASNGRQTDTQYF.

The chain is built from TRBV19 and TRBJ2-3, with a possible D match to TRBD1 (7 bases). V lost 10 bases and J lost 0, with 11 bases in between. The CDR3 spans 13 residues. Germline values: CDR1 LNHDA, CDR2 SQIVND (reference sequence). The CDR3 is CATRGTSTDTQYF. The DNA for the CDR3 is TGTGCCACCAGGGGGACTAGCACAGATACGCAGTATTTT.

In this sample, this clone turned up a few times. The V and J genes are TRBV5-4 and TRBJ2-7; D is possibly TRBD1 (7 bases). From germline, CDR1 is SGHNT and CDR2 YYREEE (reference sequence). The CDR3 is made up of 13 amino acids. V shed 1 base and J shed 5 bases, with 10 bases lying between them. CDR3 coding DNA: TGTGCCAGCAGCTTGCCAGGGGGGCACGAGCAGTACTTC. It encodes CASSLPGGHEQYF.

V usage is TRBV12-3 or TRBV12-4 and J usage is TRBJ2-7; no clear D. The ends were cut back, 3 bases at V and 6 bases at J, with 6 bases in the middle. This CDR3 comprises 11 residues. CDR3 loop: CASSLTLEQYF. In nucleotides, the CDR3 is TGTGCCAGCAGTTTGACTCTCGAGCAGTACTTC.

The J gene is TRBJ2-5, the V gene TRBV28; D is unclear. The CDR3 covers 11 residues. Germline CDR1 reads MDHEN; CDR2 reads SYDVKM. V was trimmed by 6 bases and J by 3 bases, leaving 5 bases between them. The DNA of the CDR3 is TGTGCCAGCAGCCGGGAAGAGACCCAGTACTTC. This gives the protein CASSREETQYF.

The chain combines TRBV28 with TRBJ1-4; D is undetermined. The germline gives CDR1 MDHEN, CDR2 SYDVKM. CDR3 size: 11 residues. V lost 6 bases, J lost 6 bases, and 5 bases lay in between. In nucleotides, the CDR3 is TGTGCCAGCAGAAGAGATGAAAAACTGTTTTTT. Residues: CASRRDEKLFF.

The CDR3 reads CAGVRAGGPMETQYF. CDR3 coding DNA: TGTGCCGGCGTCCGGGCAGGGGGCCCAATGGAGACCCAGTACTTC. The genes are TRBV6-5 and TRBJ2-5; 8 bases agree with TRBD1. CDR1 is MNHEY, CDR2 SVGAGI, per germline. The ends lost 11 bases at V and 5 bases at J; junction bases unmatched: 16. CDR3 length: 15 amino acids.

The CDR3 sequence: CASSPSGLEQFF. The CDR3 coding sequence is TGTGCCAGCAGTCCCTCCGGACTTGAGCAGTTCTTC. The chain is built from TRBV2 and TRBJ2-1; weak D call: TRBD2 (5 bases). Trimming cost V 5 bases and J 9 bases, with 11 bases left between them. The CDR3 has 12 residues. Germline lookup yields CDR1 SNHLY and CDR2 FYNNEI.

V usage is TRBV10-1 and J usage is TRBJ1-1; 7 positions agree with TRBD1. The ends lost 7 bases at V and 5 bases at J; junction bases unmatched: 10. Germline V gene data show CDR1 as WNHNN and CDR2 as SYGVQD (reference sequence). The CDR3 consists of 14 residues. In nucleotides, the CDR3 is TGCGCCAGCATAAACCCACAGGGGCAAACTGAAGCTTTCTTT. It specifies CASINPQGQTEAFF.

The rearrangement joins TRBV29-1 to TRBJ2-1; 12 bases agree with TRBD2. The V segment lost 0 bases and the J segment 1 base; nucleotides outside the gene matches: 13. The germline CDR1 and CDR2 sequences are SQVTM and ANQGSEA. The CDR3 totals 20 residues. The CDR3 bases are TGCAGCGTTGAAGATGGTCCGGCTAGCGGGAGGGCACGGTCCTACAATGAGCAGTTCTTC. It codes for CSVEDGPASGRARSYNEQFF.